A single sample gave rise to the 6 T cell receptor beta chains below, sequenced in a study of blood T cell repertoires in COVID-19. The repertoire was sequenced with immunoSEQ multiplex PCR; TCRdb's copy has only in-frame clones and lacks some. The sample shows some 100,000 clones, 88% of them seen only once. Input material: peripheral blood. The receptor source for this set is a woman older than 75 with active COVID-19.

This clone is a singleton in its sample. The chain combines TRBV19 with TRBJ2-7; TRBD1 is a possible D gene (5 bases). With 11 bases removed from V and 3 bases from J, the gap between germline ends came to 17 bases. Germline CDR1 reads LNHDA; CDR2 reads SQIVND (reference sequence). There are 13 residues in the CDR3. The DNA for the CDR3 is TGTGCCTCCGCGGACACCGTTGGCTACGAGCAGTACTTC. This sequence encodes CASADTVGYEQYF.

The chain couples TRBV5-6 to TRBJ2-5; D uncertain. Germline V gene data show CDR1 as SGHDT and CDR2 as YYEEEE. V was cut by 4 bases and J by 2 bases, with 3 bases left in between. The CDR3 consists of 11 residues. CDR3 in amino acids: CASSQQETQYF. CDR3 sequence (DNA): TGTGCCAGCAGCCAACAAGAGACCCAGTACTTC.

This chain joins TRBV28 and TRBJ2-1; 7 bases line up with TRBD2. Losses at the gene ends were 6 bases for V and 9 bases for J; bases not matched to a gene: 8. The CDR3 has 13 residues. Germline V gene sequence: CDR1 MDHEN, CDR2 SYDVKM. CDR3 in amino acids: CASSILAPGEQFF. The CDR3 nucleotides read TGTGCCAGCAGCATACTAGCGCCGGGTGAGCAGTTCTTC.

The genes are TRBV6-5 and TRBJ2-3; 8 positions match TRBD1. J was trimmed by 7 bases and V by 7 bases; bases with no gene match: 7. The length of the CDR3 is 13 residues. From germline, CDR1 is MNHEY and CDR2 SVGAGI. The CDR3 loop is CASTEDRANTQYF. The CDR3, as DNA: TGTGCCAGCACCGAGGACAGGGCAAATACGCAGTATTTT.

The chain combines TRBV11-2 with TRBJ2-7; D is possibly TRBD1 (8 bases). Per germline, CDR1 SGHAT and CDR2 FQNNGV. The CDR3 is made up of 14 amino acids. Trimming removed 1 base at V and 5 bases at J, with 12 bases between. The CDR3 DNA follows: TGTGCCAGCAGCTTAGGGACAGGGAGGGACGAGCAGTACTTC. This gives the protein CASSLGTGRDEQYF.

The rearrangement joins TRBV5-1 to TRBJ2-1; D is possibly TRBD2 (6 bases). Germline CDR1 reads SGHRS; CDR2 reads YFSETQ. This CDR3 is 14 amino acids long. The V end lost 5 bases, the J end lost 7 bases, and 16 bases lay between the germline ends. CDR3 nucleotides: TGCGCCAGCAGTTACGCGACTAGTCCAAATGAGCAGTTCTTC. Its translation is CASSYATSPNEQFF.